This TCR beta chain was observed in a study of cytomegalovirus exposure and HLA in healthy donors. A multiplex PCR was run with 60 Vbeta primers and 13 Jbeta primers. Assay used: immunoSEQ multiplex PCR; TCRdb lists only in-frame clones, some missing. In the table there are about 200,000 clones, 79% of which are singletons. Study-level findings and limits: It was likely that a cluster of highly shared sequence variants was a sequencing artifact. There were a few CMV-associated chains whose specificity for CMV antigens was confirmed in vitro.

On this clone: What it recognizes is unknown.

CDR1 is SGHDN, CDR2 FVKESK, per germline. This CDR3 is built from 15 residues. V shed 4 bases and J 2 bases; nucleotides not matched to a gene: 4. The V and J genes are TRBV14 and TRBJ2-7; 11 nucleotides align to TRBD2. The source of this sequence is a man aged 50 to 59 in good health and CMV-seronegative. Sequences were obtained from PBMCs. CDR3 sequence reads: CASSLTSGRPYEQYF. The CDR3 nucleotides are TGTGCCAGCAGCCTCACTAGCGGGAGACCCTACGAGCAGTACTTC. The whole variable domain, remainder taken from reference TRBV14 and TRBJ2-7, is EAGVTQFPSHSVIEKGQTVTLRCDPISGHDNLYWYRRVMGKEIKFLLHFVKESKQDESGMPNNRFLAERTGGTYSTLKVQPAELEDSGVYFCASSLTSGRPYEQYFGPGTRLTVT.